The 18 T cell receptor beta chains in this list originate from one sample, sequenced in a study of cytomegalovirus exposure and HLA in healthy donors. The PCR contained 60 Vbeta and 13 Jbeta primers. The protocol was immunoSEQ multiplex PCR, while the TCRdb copy is restricted to in-frame clones and leaves out a portion. This sample yields about 170,000 clones, of which approximately 76% are seen a single time; approximately 5.4% belongs to the top ten. Sequencing was performed on PBMCs. These receptor sequences come from a young woman in good health and CMV-seropositive.

The gene calls are TRBV5-1 and TRBJ1-5; no reliable D call. The CDR3 covers 15 residues. V lost 1 base and J lost 7, with 15 bases in between. Germline V gives CDR1 SGHRS, CDR2 YFSETQ. The CDR3 region is CASSLYRGSRQPQHF. CDR3 in DNA: TGCGCCAGCAGCTTGTATCGGGGTTCGCGCCAGCCCCAGCATTTT.

The chain has TRBV18 and TRBJ1-1; D is undetermined. Trimming pared 2 bases from V and 1 base from J, leaving 8 bases between. The CDR3 spans 14 residues. Per germline, CDR1 KGHSH and CDR2 LQKENI. The CDR3 coding sequence is TGTGCCAGCTCACCATTCCGGGAGAACACTGAAGCTTTCTTT. Residues: CASSPFRENTEAFF.

The rearrangement links TRBV7-9 to TRBJ2-7; D is uncertain. CDR3 length: 11 amino acids. Germline V gene data show CDR1 as SEHNR and CDR2 as FQNEAQ (reference sequence). The germline V and J ends were trimmed by 6 bases and 7 bases, with 10 bases remaining between them. The DNA for the CDR3 is TGTGCCAGCAGTTCCATCCGGGAGCAGTACTTC. Encoded protein: CASSSIREQYF.

The chain has TRBV4-3 and TRBJ2-3; D gene uncertain. This CDR3 has 14 residues. V gave up 4 bases and J gave up 6 bases, with 14 bases separating them. Germline V gene lookup returns CDR1 LGHNA and CDR2 YSLEER. The CDR3 protein is CASSPRLASDTQYF. For the CDR3, the DNA is TGCGCCAGCAGCCCTCGACTGGCATCCGATACGCAGTATTTT.

The CDR3 loop reads CSVLGGQGAGETQYF. For the CDR3, the DNA is TGCAGCGTTCTGGGGGGACAGGGGGCCGGGGAGACCCAGTACTTC. The rearrangement uses TRBV29-1 and TRBJ2-5, with 12 bases aligning to TRBD1. The CDR3 runs to 15 residues. V gave up 5 bases and J gave up 5 bases; unmatched junction bases: 9. Germline V lookup: CDR1 SQVTM, CDR2 ANQGSEA.

This chain joins TRBV30 and TRBJ2-7; 9 bases are a match to TRBD1. The CDR3 consists of 13 residues. In germline, CDR1 is GTSNPN, CDR2 SVGIG (reference sequence). V shed 5 bases and J 1 base; nucleotides not matched to a gene: 3. Here the CDR3 reads CAWDRGTSYEQYF. CDR3 in DNA: TGTGCCTGGGACAGGGGGACTTCCTACGAGCAGTACTTC.

This chain uses TRBV2 with TRBJ1-1; D possibly corresponds to TRBD1 (5 bases). Trimming shortened V by 3 bases and J by 3 bases, and 20 bases separated the two germline ends. The CDR3 runs 17 residues. Germline V CDR1 and CDR2: SNHLY, FYNNEI. The CDR3 nucleotides are TGTGCCAGCAGTGACACCGTCCAGGGTAAGTTCGACACTGAAGCTTTCTTT. It specifies CASSDTVQGKFDTEAFF.

V gene TRBV7-6 combines with J gene TRBJ1-4; 7 positions agree with TRBD1. Germline V gene data show CDR1 as SGHVS and CDR2 as FNYEAQ. The CDR3 is made up of 14 amino acids. V shed 5 bases, J shed 3 bases, and the junction held 3 bases outside the gene matches. The CDR3 bases are TGTGCCAGCAGCCCGGGACAGCCTAATGAAAAACTGTTTTTT. Encoded protein: CASSPGQPNEKLFF.

This sequence joins TRBV19 and TRBJ2-1; TRBD2 agrees at 12 bases. The CDR3 contains 15 residues. Germline loops: CDR1 LNHDA, CDR2 SQIVND (reference sequence). V shed 5 bases, J shed 6 bases, and the junction held 5 bases outside the gene matches. CDR3 in amino acids: CASSVGLAGLNEQFF. The DNA for the CDR3 is TGTGCCAGTAGTGTTGGACTAGCGGGGCTCAATGAGCAGTTCTTC.

The gene calls are TRBV27 and TRBJ2-2, with D possibly TRBD1 on 5 matching bases. Germline CDR1 and CDR2: MNHEY and SMNVEV (reference sequence). The CDR3 has 13 residues. V was cut by 7 bases and J by 1 base, with 7 bases left in between. For the CDR3, the DNA is TGTGCCAGCACCCAGGGGAACACCGGGGAGCTGTTTTTT. Translation: CASTQGNTGELFF.

This clone appeared once. V gene TRBV2 combines with J gene TRBJ2-2; 9 bases fit TRBD1. The V gene end was trimmed by 6 bases and the J gene end by 8 bases; junction bases not matched to a gene: 7. The CDR3 is 14 amino acids. CDR1 is SNHLY and CDR2 is FYNNEI in the germline V gene. This chain's CDR3 is CASSPGQGLGELFF. In nucleotides, the CDR3 is TGTGCCAGCAGCCCGGGACAGGGTTTAGGGGAGCTGTTTTTT.

This sequence joins TRBV2 and TRBJ2-5; D uncertain. In germline, CDR1 is SNHLY, CDR2 FYNNEI. V lost 0 bases and J lost 7, with 15 bases in between. This CDR3 contains 15 residues. The CDR3 loop is CASSEAPMVTGTQYF. Here the CDR3 DNA reads TGTGCCAGCAGTGAAGCCCCTATGGTGACGGGGACCCAGTACTTC.

The chain uses TRBV4-2 and TRBJ2-5; perhaps TRBD2 as D (6 bases). V was shortened by 0 bases and J by 2 bases, with 13 bases between the two germline ends. The CDR3 sequence is 16 residues long. In germline, CDR1 is LGHNA, CDR2 YNFKEQ. CDR3 sequence reads: CASSQDAAGLQETQYF. CDR3 nucleotide sequence: TGTGCCAGCAGCCAAGACGCGGCGGGGCTTCAAGAGACCCAGTACTTC.

This clone came up once. This rearrangement joins TRBV18 to TRBJ2-5; tentative D call: TRBD2 (6 bases). CDR1 and CDR2 from the germline V gene are KGHSH and LQKENI. Trimming shortened V by 6 bases and J by 5 bases, and 13 bases separated the two germline ends. The CDR3 extends over 13 amino acids. The CDR3, as DNA: TGTGCCAGCTCCCCGGGGGTAGCGGAGACCCAGTACTTC. Encoded protein: CASSPGVAETQYF.

This clone was seen once. This chain links TRBV14 with TRBJ1-2; D gene ambiguous. V gave up 6 bases and J gave up 5 bases, with 7 bases separating them. CDR1 and CDR2 (germline): SGHDN, FVKESK. The CDR3 runs to 11 residues. The CDR3 bases are TGTGCCAGCAGACTCGAATATGGCTACACCTTC. Its protein is CASRLEYGYTF.

This rearrangement joins TRBV2 to TRBJ2-1; no definite D call. In germline, CDR1 is SNHLY, CDR2 FYNNEI. Between the trimmed V and J ends, which lost 2 bases and 13 bases, there was a span of 18 bases. The CDR3 totals 14 residues. CDR3 sequence (DNA): TGTGCCAGCAGTGAATCTGACTTTGACCACCCCCAGTTCTTC. This translates into CASSESDFDHPQFF.

As concerns this clone: Within the sample, other DNA sequences also encode this same CDR3. The V gene is TRBV18, the J gene TRBJ1-1, with 7 bases aligning to TRBD1. This CDR3 contains 15 residues. V trimming: 5 bases; J trimming: 6 bases; junction bases outside the gene matches: 12. Germline-derived CDR1 and CDR2 are KGHSH and LQKENI. CDR3 bases: TGTGCCAGCTCATCCTCAGGACAGGTGAGCGCTGAAGCTTTCTTT. This gives the protein CASSSSGQVSAEAFF.

This clone was observed once. The chain carries TRBV6-4 and TRBJ1-1, with TRBD1 as a possible D gene (6 bases). The CDR3 length is 18 residues. Germline lookup yields CDR1 MRHNA and CDR2 SNTAGT. Trimming removed 7 bases at V and 4 bases at J, with 28 bases between. The CDR3 sequence is CASTVGGGSNRVITEAFF. In DNA, the CDR3 is TGTGCCAGCACGGTGGGGGGGGGTAGTAACAGGGTGATCACTGAAGCTTTCTTT.